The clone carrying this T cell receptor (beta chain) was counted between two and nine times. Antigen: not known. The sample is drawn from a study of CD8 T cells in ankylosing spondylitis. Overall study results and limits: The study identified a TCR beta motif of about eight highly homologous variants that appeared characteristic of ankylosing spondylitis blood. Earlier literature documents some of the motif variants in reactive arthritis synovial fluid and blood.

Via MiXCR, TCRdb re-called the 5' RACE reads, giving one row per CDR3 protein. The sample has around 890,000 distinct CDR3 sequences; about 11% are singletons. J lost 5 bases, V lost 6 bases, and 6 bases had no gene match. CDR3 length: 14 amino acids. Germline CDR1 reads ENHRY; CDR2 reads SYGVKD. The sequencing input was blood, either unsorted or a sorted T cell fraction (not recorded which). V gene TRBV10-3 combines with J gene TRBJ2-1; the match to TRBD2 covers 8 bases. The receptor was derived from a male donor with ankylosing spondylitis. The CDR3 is CAIRTGGSDNEQFF. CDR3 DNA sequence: TGTGCCATCAGAACGGGAGGGTCCGACAATGAGCAGTTCTTC.